One sample yielded the 11 T cell receptor beta chains listed below, sequenced in a study of cytomegalovirus exposure and HLA in healthy donors. TCRdb's table, derived via immunoSEQ multiplex PCR, lists solely in-frame clones and lacks some. Among 200,000 to 250,000 clones listed, roughly 84% were seen once. Sequencing used PBMCs. The origin of the receptors is a woman aged 18-29 years in good health and CMV-seropositive.

The chain uses TRBV4-2 and TRBJ2-3; D is undetermined. The length of the CDR3 is 13 residues. V shed 0 bases and J shed 6 bases, with 7 bases lying between them. In germline, CDR1 is LGHNA, CDR2 YNFKEQ. CDR3 region: CASSQDNEDTQYF. In nucleotides, the CDR3 is TGTGCCAGCAGCCAAGATAATGAGGATACGCAGTATTTT.

The chain combines TRBV11-2 with TRBJ2-5, with D possibly TRBD2 on 5 matching bases. Trimming shortened V by 2 bases and J by 3 bases, and 10 bases separated the two germline ends. Germline V lookup: CDR1 SGHAT, CDR2 FQNNGV. CDR3 length equals 14 residues. The CDR3 spells CASSLFVREETQYF. The DNA of the CDR3 is TGTGCCAGCAGCTTATTCGTGAGGGAAGAGACCCAGTACTTC.

J is TRBJ1-3 and V is TRBV2; no reliable D call. V was trimmed by 4 bases and J by 0 bases, leaving 10 bases between them. The CDR3 has 15 amino acids. Per germline, CDR1 SNHLY and CDR2 FYNNEI. The CDR3 bases are TGTGCCAGCAGTGCTGTGAGACTCTCTGGAAACACCATATATTTT. Protein product: CASSAVRLSGNTIYF.

The table lists this clone with a few counts. The V and J genes are TRBV29-1 and TRBJ2-1; D is perhaps TRBD2 (6 bases). Germline CDR1 is SQVTM and CDR2 is ANQGSEA. Trimming took off 0 bases at V and 10 bases at J, with 13 bases between the two ends. CDR3 length: 13 amino acids. CDR3 protein: CSVEEVQGGEQFF. Here the CDR3 DNA reads TGCAGCGTTGAAGAGGTTCAAGGAGGGGAGCAGTTCTTC.

The chain employs TRBV5-1 and TRBJ2-3; D remains ambiguous. The V gene lost 0 bases and the J gene lost 2 bases, with 10 bases spanning the gap. There are 15 residues in the CDR3. The germline V gene has CDR1 SGHRS and CDR2 YFSETQ. Here the CDR3 DNA reads TGCGCCAGCAGCTTGGCCAGCGTGACCACAGATACGCAGTATTTT. It is translated as CASSLASVTTDTQYF. Together with reference TRBV5-1 and TRBJ2-3, the CDR3 gives the full variable domain: KAGVTQTPRYLIKTRGQQVTLSCSPISGHRSVSWYQQTPGQGLQFLFEYFSETQRNKGNFPGRFSGRQFSNSRSEMNVSTLELGDSALYLCASSLASVTTDTQYFGPGTRLTVL.

The table lists this clone with a few counts. J is TRBJ2-3 and V is TRBV29-1, with 7 bases lining up with TRBD2. The CDR3 loop spans 17 amino acids. From germline, CDR1 is SQVTM and CDR2 ANQGSEA. Trimming at V came to 3 bases and at J to 2 bases, leaving 14 bases not matched to a gene. The CDR3 DNA is TGCAGCGTTGATGGGGGGGAGGCCGGGAAACTCACAGATACGCAGTATTTT. It yields the protein CSVDGGEAGKLTDTQYF.

CDR3 loop: CASQRTRTGGGTEAFF. CDR3 bases: TGTGCCAGCCAAAGGACGCGGACAGGGGGCGGCACTGAAGCTTTCTTT. This rearrangement joins TRBV2 to TRBJ1-1; 11 positions match TRBD1. CDR3 length equals 16 residues. V lost 8 bases, J lost 4 bases, and 12 bases stayed unmatched. The V gene's germline CDR1 is SNHLY and CDR2 FYNNEI.

This chain connects TRBV6-5 to TRBJ2-7, with 12 bases lining up with TRBD2. CDR3 length equals 15 residues. Germline CDR1 reads MNHEY; CDR2 reads SVGAGI. Trimming cost V 2 bases and J 3 bases; bases outside gene matches: 2. The CDR3, as DNA: TGTGCCAGCAGTTACGGGGGACTAGCGGGCTACGAGCAGTACTTC. This codes for CASSYGGLAGYEQYF.

The chain couples TRBV5-1 to TRBJ1-1; possible D gene TRBD1, 5 bases. Trimming shortened V by 4 bases and J by 6 bases, and 16 bases separated the two germline ends. Germline V lookup: CDR1 SGHRS, CDR2 YFSETQ. The CDR3 extends over 14 amino acids. The CDR3 sequence: CASSPGGVGSEAFF. The CDR3 bases are TGCGCCAGCAGCCCGGGGGGGGTAGGGTCTGAAGCTTTCTTT.

This chain connects TRBV11-2 to TRBJ1-1; perhaps TRBD1 as D (5 bases). The germline V and J ends were trimmed by 3 bases and 1 base, with 15 bases remaining between them. There are 16 residues in the CDR3. Germline CDR1 reads SGHAT; CDR2 reads FQNNGV. The CDR3 sequence is CASSLGRGGTNTEAFF. The CDR3 DNA sequence: TGTGCCAGCAGCTTGGGGAGGGGCGGCACGAACACTGAAGCTTTCTTT.

The J gene is TRBJ2-2, the V gene TRBV27, with 7 bases fitting TRBD2. The J segment lost 4 bases and the V segment lost 2 bases, leaving 4 bases of the junction unmatched. The CDR3 contains 15 residues. Germline V gene sequence: CDR1 MNHEY, CDR2 SMNVEV (reference sequence). The CDR3 bases are TGTGCCAGCAGTTTAGGGGACTATCTCACCGGGGAGCTGTTTTTT. It yields the protein CASSLGDYLTGELFF.